The sequence of this T cell receptor (beta chain) was determined in a study of control samples from healthy donors and cancer patients. Sequencing used immunoSEQ multiplex PCR; TCRdb keeps in-frame clones, though not all of them. The top ten clones hold roughly 2.1% of a sample with over 150,000 clones, more than 85% of them seen once. The CDR3 consists of 18 residues. The V gene's germline CDR1 is SGHRS and CDR2 YFSETQ. Trimming took 0 bases from V and 0 from J, leaving 16 bases between them. This rearrangement joins TRBV5-1 to TRBJ2-4; D gene ambiguous. This clonotype was sampled from a woman aged 35 to 49 in good health. Input material: blood. In DNA form, the CDR3 reads TGCGCCAGCAGCTTGGTTCAGTCCTATTCTGTAGCCAAAAACATTCAGTACTTC. Amino acid sequence: CASSLVQSYSVAKNIQYF.